The clone carrying this TCR beta chain turned up a few times. What it binds is unknown. PCR involved 60 Vbeta and 13 Jbeta primers. Using immunoSEQ multiplex PCR, the repertoire was profiled, and TCRdb retains in-frame clones only, with some absent. This table holds roughly 70,000 clones, roughly 72% found once. The data are from a study of cytomegalovirus exposure and HLA in healthy donors. CDR3 length equals 12 residues. Germline CDR1 is MNHNY and CDR2 is SVGAGI (reference sequence). V trimming: 5 bases; J trimming: 11 bases; junction bases outside the gene matches: 7. Study-wide results and limits: There were over 150 TCR beta chains listed as cytomegalovirus-associated.

This clonotype originated in a man in his fifties in good health and CMV-seronegative. Sequencing was performed on PBMCs. This chain connects TRBV6-6 to TRBJ2-3; TRBD2 aligns across 7 bases. This chain's CDR3 is CASSTSDVGQYF. The CDR3 DNA is TGTGCCAGCAGTACTAGCGACGTTGGGCAGTATTTT.